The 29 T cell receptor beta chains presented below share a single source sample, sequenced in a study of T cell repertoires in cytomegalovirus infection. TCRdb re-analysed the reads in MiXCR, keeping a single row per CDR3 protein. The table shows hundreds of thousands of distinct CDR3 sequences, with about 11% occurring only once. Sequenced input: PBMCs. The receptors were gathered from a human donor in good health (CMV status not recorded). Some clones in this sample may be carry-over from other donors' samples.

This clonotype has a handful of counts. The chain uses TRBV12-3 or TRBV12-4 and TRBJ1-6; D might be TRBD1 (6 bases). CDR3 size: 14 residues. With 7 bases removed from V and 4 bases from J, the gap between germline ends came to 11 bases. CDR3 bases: TGTGCCAGCAACACTGGACAGTATAATTCACCCCTCCACTTT. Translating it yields CASNTGQYNSPLHF.

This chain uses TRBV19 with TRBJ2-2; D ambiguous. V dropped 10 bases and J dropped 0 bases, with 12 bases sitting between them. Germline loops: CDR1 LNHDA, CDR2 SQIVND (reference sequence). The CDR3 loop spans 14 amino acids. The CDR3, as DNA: TGTGCCACCCTCGCCACCACGAACACCGGGGAGCTGTTTTTT. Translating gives CATLATTNTGELFF.

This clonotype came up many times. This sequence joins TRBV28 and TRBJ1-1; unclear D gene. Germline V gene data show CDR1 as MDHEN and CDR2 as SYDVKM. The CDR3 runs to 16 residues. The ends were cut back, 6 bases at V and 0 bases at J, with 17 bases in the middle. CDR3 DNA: TGTGCCAGCAGCCATAATACGTGGGGTATGAACACTGAAGCTTTCTTT. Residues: CASSHNTWGMNTEAFF. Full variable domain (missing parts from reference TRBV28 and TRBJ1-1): DVKVTQSSRYLVKRTGEKVFLECVQDMDHENMFWYRQDPGLGLRLIYFSYDVKMKEKGDIPEGYSVSREKKERFSLILESASTNQTSMYLCASSHNTWGMNTEAFFGQGTRLTVV.

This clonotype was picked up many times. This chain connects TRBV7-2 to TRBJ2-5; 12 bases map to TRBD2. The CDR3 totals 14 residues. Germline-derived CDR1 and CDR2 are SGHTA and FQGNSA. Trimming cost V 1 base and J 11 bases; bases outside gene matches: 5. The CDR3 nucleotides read TGTGCCAGCAGCTTAGGAATGACTAGCGGGAGTCAGTACTTC. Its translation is CASSLGMTSGSQYF. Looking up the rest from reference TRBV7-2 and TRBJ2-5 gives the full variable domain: GAGVSQSPSNKVTEKGKDVELRCDPISGHTALYWYRQSLGQGLEFLIYFQGNSAPDKSGLPSDRFSAERTGGSVSTLTIQRTQQEDSAVYLCASSLGMTSGSQYFGPGTRLLVL.

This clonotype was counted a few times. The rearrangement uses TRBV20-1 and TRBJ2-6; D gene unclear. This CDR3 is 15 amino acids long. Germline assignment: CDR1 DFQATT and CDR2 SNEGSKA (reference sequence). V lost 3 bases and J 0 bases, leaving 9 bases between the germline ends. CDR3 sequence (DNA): TGCAGTGCTAGGGACGGCACCTCTGGGGCCAACGTCCTGACTTTC. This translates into CSARDGTSGANVLTF.

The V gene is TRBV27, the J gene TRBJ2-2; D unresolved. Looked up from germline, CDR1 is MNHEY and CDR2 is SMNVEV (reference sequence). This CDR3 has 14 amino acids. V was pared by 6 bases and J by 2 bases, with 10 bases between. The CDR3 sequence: CASRRRANTGELFF. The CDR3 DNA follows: TGTGCCAGCAGAAGACGGGCTAACACCGGGGAGCTGTTTTTT.

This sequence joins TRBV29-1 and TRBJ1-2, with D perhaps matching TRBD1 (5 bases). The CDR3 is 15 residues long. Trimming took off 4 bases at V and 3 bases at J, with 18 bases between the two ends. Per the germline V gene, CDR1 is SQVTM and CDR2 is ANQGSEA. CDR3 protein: CSVVSGPQLDYGYTF. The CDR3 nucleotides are TGCAGCGTTGTCTCGGGACCACAACTCGACTATGGCTACACCTTC.

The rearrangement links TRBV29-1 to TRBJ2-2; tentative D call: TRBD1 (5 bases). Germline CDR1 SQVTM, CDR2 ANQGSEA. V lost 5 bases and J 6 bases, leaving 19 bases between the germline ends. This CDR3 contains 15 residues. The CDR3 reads CSVPTGVPGSGELFF. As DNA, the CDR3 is TGCAGCGTTCCAACAGGCGTTCCAGGGTCCGGGGAGCTGTTTTTT.

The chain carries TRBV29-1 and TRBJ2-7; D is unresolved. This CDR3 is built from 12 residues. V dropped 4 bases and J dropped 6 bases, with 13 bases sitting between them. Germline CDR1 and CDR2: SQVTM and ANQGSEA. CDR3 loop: CSVGEGKGEQYF. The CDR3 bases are TGCAGCGTTGGAGAAGGGAAAGGCGAGCAGTACTTC.

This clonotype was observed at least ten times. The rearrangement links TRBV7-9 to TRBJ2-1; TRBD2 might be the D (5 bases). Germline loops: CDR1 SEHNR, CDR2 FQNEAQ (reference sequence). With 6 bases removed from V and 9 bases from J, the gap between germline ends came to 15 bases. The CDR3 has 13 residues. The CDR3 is CASRGLRGSEQFF. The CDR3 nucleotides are TGTGCCAGCAGAGGACTCCGAGGGAGTGAGCAGTTCTTC.

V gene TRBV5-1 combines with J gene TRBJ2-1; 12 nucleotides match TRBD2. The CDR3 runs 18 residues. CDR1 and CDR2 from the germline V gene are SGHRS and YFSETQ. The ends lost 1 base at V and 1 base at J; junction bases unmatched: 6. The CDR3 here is CASSLSPLAGGSYNEQFF. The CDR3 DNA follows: TGCGCCAGCAGCTTGAGTCCCCTAGCGGGGGGGTCCTACAATGAGCAGTTCTTC.

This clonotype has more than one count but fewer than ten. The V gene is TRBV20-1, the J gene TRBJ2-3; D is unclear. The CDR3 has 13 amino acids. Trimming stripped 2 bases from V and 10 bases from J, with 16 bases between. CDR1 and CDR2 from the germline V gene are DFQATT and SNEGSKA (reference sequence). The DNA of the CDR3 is TGCAGTGCTAGACTGCCGGCGAACCCCGCGCAGTATTTT. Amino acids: CSARLPANPAQYF.

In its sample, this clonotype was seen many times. The CDR3 region has the DNA TGCGCCAGCTTCGACGGGGGAATCTATGGCTACACCTTC. This gives the protein CASFDGGIYGYTF. This chain connects TRBV4-1 to TRBJ1-2; perhaps TRBD1 as D (5 bases). Deletions cut 8 bases from V and 4 bases from J, with 14 bases between. CDR1 MGHRA and CDR2 YSYEKL come from the germline V gene. The CDR3 length is 13 residues.

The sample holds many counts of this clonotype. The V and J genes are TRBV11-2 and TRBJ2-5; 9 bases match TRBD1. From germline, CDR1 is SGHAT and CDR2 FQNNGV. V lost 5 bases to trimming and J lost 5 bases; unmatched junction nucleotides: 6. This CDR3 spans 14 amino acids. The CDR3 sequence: CASSPGQGHETQYF. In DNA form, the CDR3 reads TGTGCCAGCAGCCCGGGACAGGGTCACGAGACCCAGTACTTC.

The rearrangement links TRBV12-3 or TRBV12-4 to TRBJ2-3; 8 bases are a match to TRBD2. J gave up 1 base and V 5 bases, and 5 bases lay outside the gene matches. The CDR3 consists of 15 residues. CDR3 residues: CASSAGGLGTDTQYF. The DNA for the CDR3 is TGTGCCAGCAGTGCGGGGGGCCTCGGCACAGATACGCAGTATTTT.

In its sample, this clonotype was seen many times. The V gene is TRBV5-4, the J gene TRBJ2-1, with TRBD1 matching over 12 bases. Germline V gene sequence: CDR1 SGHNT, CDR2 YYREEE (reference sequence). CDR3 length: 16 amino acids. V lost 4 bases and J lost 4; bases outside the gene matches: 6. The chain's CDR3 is CASSPPGQGAYNEQFF. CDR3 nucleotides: TGTGCCAGCAGCCCTCCGGGACAGGGGGCATACAATGAGCAGTTCTTC.

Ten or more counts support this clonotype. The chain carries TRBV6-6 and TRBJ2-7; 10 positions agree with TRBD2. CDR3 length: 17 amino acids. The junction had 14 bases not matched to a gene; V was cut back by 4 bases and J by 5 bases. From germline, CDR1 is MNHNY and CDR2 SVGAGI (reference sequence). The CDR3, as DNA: TGTGCCAGCAGTTCAGGGACTAGCGTCTTGGAGTTCGACGAGCAGTACTTC. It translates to CASSSGTSVLEFDEQYF.

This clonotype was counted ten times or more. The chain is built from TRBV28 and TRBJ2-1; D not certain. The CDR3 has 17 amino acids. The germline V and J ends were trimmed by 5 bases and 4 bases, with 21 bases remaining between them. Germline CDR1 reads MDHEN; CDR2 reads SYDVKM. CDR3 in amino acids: CASSVPSAAIVYNEQFF. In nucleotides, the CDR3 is TGTGCCAGCAGTGTCCCGAGTGCGGCTATAGTTTACAATGAGCAGTTCTTC.

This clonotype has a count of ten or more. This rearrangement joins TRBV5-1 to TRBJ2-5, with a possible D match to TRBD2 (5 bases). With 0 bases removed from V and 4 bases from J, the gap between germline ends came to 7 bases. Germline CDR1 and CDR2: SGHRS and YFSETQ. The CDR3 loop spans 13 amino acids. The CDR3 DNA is TGCGCCAGCAGCTTGGGTCTAGCAGAGACCCAGTACTTC. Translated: CASSLGLAETQYF.

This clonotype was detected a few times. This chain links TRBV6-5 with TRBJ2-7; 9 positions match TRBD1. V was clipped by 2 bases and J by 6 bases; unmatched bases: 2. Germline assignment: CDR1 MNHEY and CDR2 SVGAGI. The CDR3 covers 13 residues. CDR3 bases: TGTGCCAGCAGTTACACGGACAGGGGCGAGCAGTACTTC. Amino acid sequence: CASSYTDRGEQYF.

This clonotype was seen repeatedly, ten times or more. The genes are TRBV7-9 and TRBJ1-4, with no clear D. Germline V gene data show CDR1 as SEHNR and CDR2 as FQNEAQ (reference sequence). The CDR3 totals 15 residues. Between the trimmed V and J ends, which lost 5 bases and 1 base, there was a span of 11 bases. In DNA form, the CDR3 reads TGTGCCAGCAGCCTCTATCGAGGAACTAATGAAAAACTGTTTTTT. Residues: CASSLYRGTNEKLFF.

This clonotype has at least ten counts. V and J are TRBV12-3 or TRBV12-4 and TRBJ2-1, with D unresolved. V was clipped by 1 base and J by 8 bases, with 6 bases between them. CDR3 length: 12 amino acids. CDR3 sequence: CASSLGSDEQFF. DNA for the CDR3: TGTGCCAGCAGTTTAGGTTCCGATGAGCAGTTCTTC.

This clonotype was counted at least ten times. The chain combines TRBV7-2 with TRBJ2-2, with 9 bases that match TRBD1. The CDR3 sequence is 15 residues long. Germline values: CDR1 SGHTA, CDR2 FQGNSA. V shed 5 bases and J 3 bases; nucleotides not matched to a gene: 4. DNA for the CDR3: TGTGCCAGCAGCGTCCGGGACAGGGACACCGGGGAGCTGTTTTTT. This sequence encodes CASSVRDRDTGELFF.

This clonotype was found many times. CDR3 sequence (DNA): TGCAGTGCTAGCCCAGGGTCCACTGAAGCTTTCTTT. Protein product: CSASPGSTEAFF. This chain connects TRBV20-1 to TRBJ1-1; possibly TRBD1 for D (5 bases). The CDR3 runs 12 residues. CDR1 DFQATT and CDR2 SNEGSKA come from the germline V gene (reference sequence). V lost 3 bases and J 4 bases, leaving 9 bases between the germline ends.

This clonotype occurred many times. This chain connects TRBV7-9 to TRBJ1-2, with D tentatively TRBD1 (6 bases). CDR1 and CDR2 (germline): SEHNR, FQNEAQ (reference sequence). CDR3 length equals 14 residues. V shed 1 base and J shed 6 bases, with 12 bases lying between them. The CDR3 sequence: CASSLERGKDGYTF. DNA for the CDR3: TGTGCCAGCAGCTTAGAGAGGGGGAAGGATGGCTACACCTTC. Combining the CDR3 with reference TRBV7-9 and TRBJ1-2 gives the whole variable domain DTGVSQNPRHKITKRGQNVTFRCDPISEHNRLYWYRQTLGQGPEFLTYFQNEAQLEKSRLLSDRFSAERPKGSFSTLEIQRTEQGDSAMYLCASSLERGKDGYTFGSGTRLTVV.

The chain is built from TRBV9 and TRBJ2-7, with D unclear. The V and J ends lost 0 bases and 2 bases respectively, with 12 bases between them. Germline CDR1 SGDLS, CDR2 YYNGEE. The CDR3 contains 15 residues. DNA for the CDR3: TGTGCCAGCAGCGTAGATGAAGGCCCCACCTACGAGCAGTACTTC. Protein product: CASSVDEGPTYEQYF.

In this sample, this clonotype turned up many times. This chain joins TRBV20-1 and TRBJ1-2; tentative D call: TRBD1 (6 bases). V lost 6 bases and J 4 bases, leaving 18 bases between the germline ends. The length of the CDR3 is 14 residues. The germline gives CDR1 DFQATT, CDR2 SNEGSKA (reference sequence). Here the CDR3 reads CSAGWEGEPYGYTF. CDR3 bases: TGCAGTGCCGGATGGGAGGGGGAGCCCTATGGCTACACCTTC.

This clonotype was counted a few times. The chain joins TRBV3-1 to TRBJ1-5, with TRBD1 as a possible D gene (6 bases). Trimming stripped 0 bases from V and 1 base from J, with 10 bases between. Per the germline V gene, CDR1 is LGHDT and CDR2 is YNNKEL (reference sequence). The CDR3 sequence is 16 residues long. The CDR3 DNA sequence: TGTGCCAGCAGCCAAGATTTCCAGGGGAGCAATCAGCCCCAGCATTTT. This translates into CASSQDFQGSNQPQHF.

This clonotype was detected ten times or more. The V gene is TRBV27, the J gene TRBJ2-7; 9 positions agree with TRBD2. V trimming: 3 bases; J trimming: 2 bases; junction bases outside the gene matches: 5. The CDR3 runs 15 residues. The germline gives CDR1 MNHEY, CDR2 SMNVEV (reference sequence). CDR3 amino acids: CASSFTSGLPYEQYF. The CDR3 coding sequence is TGTGCCAGCAGTTTCACTAGCGGGTTACCCTACGAGCAGTACTTC.